This T cell receptor beta chain is from a study of identical twins. One entry per CDR3 protein results from TCRdb running MiXCR on the 5' RACE reads. The sample consists of hundreds of thousands of distinct CDR3 sequences, about 20% of them appearing once. There are 15 residues in the CDR3. Trimming removed 5 bases from V and 8 bases from J, with 19 bases in between. Per the germline V gene, CDR1 is SGHTA and CDR2 is FQGNSA. This clonotype was observed a handful of times. These records were also assigned to another study, of T cells expressing NK-cell markers.

The chain joins TRBV7-2 to TRBJ1-3; D perhaps matches TRBD1 (5 bases). The receptor's source is a woman aged 18-29 years in good health. Sequencing input: PBMCs. Here the CDR3 DNA reads TGTGCCAGCAGCCCCCGAAGGGGTGAGGGATACACCATATATTTT. It encodes CASSPRRGEGYTIYF.